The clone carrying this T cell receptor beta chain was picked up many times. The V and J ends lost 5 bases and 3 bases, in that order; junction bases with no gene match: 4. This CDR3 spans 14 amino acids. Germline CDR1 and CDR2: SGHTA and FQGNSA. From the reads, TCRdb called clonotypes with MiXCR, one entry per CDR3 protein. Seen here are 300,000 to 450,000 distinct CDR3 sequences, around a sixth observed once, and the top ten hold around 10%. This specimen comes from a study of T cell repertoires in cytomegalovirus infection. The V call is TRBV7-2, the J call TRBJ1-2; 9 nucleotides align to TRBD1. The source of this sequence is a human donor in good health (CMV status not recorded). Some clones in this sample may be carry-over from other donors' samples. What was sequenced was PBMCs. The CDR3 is CASSPTGGDYGYTF. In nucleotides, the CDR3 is TGTGCCAGCAGCCCTACAGGGGGCGACTATGGCTACACCTTC.